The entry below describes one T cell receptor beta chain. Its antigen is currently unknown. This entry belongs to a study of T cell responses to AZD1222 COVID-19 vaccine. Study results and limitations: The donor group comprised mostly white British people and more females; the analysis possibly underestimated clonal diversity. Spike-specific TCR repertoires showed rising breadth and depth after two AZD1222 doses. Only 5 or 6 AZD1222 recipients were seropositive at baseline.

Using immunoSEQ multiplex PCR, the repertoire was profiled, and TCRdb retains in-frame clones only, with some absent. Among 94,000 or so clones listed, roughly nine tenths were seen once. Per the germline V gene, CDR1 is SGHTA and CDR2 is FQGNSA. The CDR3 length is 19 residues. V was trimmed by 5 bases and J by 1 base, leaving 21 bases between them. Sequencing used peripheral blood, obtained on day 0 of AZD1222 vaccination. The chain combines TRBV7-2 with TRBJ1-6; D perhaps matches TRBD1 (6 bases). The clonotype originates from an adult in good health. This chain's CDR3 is CASSGRQDAVWSYNSPLHF. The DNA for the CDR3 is TGTGCCAGCAGCGGGAGACAGGACGCCGTTTGGTCCTATAATTCACCCCTCCACTTT.